The rows below give T cell receptor beta chains drawn from one sample of a study of cytomegalovirus exposure and HLA in healthy donors. Using immunoSEQ multiplex PCR, the repertoire was profiled, and TCRdb retains in-frame clones only, with some absent. Of roughly 290,000 clones in the sample, about 80% were seen once. The source material was PBMCs. These receptors were taken from a girl aged 2 to 9 in good health and CMV-seronegative. Each CDR3 is given with its conserved first and last residue. A D gene is named only where the DNA matches it firmly. A clone size is listed for some rows: how often the clone was seen (once, few, many), or a class if it is expanded.

-,-,TRBV5-4,TRBJ2-5,14,TGTGCCAGCAGCTTGGTTGACCCAGGAGAGACCCAGTACTTC,CASSLVDPGETQYF
-,-,TRBV2,TRBJ2-4,14,TGTGCCAGCAGGGGTTATGTCGGAGGGCACATTCAGTACTTC,CASRGYVGGHIQYF
-,-,TRBV18,TRBJ2-5,13,TGTGCCAGCTCACGCGGGGTCGGGGAGACCCAGTACTTC,CASSRGVGETQYF
-,-,TRBV11-2,TRBJ1-1,16,TGTGCCAGCAGCTTAGTACAGGGAAGGTGGAACACTGAAGCTTTCTTT,CASSLVQGRWNTEAFF
-,-,TRBV27,TRBJ2-1,16,TGTGCCAGCAGTTTCAGGGGCCGTCTCTCCTACAATGAGCAGTTCTTC,CASSFRGRLSYNEQFF
TRBD1,-,TRBV9,TRBJ2-7,14,TGTGCCAGCAGCCCTCGGGACAGGGAATACGAGCAGTACTTC,CASSPRDREYEQYF
TRBD1,few,TRBV6-1,TRBJ1-2,14,TGTGCCAGCAGGGAACGAGGGACAGCCTATGGCTACACCTTC,CASRERGTAYGYTF
-,-,TRBV12-5,TRBJ1-3,15,TGTGCTAGTGGTTTACCCAGGGGACCTGGAAACACCATATATTTT,CASGLPRGPGNTIYF
-,-,TRBV5-1,TRBJ1-5,13,TGCGCCAGCAGTACGACAGTCAATCAGCCCCAGCATTTT,CASSTTVNQPQHF
-,-,TRBV19,TRBJ1-2,13,TGTGCCAGTCAAAGGGACAATAACTATGGCTACACCTTC,CASQRDNNYGYTF
-,-,TRBV5-4,TRBJ1-6,15,TGTGCCAGCAGCCGACTGTTGACAGATAATTCACCCCTCCACTTT,CASSRLLTDNSPLHF
-,-,TRBV2,TRBJ2-1,13,TGTGCCAGCATGGCGGGGAGGCACAATGAGCAGTTCTTC,CASMAGRHNEQFF
-,-,TRBV7-9,TRBJ1-2,14,TGTGCCAGCAGCCGCGTGGACATCCGATATGACTACACCTTC,CASSRVDIRYDYTF
-,-,TRBV18,TRBJ1-4,13,TGTGCCAGCTCACCACGGGAGAATGAAAAACTGTTTTTT,CASSPRENEKLFF
-,few,TRBV2,TRBJ2-1,10,TGTGCCAGCAGGGGACTCCTGCAGTTCTTC,CASRGLLQFF
-,-,TRBV30,TRBJ1-4,14,TGTGCCTGGAGCTGGCTTGGAGCTAATGAAAAACTGTTTTTT,CAWSWLGANEKLFF
-,-,TRBV2,TRBJ1-2,12,TGTGCCAGCAAGCCGGCTAACTATGGCTACACCTTC,CASKPANYGYTF
-,-,TRBV2,TRBJ1-1,14,TGTGCCAGCCCGATTCGTGGAGAGAACACTGAAGCTTTCTTT,CASPIRGENTEAFF